This T cell receptor (beta chain) was profiled in a study of T cell responses to AZD1222 COVID-19 vaccine. Study results and caveats: Among vaccine-associated CD4 TCRs, coverage spanned spike, with dominance at 160-218 and 743-854. The donor cohort was predominantly white British with a female majority, and clonal diversity may have been underestimated. Samples come after the peak T cell response, not at day 14.

Note on this clone: The antigen is unknown.

Pooling was applied to second doses at about 4 or about 12 weeks. The data were produced by immunoSEQ multiplex PCR, yet TCRdb's version contains in-frame clones alone and is incomplete. The repertoire holds 40,000 to 60,000 clones, with approximately 86% as singletons. V lost 3 bases and J lost 5, with 2 bases in between. The germline V gene has CDR1 MDHEN and CDR2 SYDVKM. The CDR3 sequence is 10 residues long. This sequence joins TRBV28 and TRBJ2-7; D remains ambiguous. The material sequenced was peripheral blood, taken 28 days after the second AZD1222 dose. The receptor's source is an adult who received the AZD1222 COVID-19 vaccine. The CDR3: CASSFNEQYF. Here the CDR3 DNA reads TGTGCCAGCAGTTTCAACGAGCAGTACTTC.